The 21 T cell receptor beta chains in this list originate from one sample, sequenced in a study of shared clonotypes between healthy human individuals. Data came from immunoSEQ multiplex PCR; TCRdb stores just in-frame clones and leaves some out. The sample records roughly 1.5 million clones, 95% to 99% being singletons. Material for sequencing was naive CD4+ T cells sorted from blood. Described subset: CD45RA+ positively selected. Receptors originate from a man younger than 40 in good health.

This chain uses TRBV9 with TRBJ2-5; D tentatively reads TRBD1 or TRBD2 (6 bases each). The germline V gene encodes CDR1 SGDLS and CDR2 YYNGEE. There are 15 residues in the CDR3. V was pared by 3 bases and J by 7 bases, with 19 bases between. The CDR3 coding sequence is TGTGCCAGCAGCGCCGGAGGGACAATTGGAGGGACCCAGTACTTC. Encoded protein: CASSAGGTIGGTQYF.

This clone occurred once. V gene TRBV2 combines with J gene TRBJ2-5, with D tentatively TRBD1 or TRBD2 (5 bases each). V was pared by 1 base and J by 0 bases, with 12 bases between. The germline gives CDR1 SNHLY, CDR2 FYNNEI. CDR3 length equals 16 residues. CDR3: CASSEGDLRYQETQYF. CDR3 DNA sequence: TGTGCCAGCAGTGAAGGGGACCTAAGGTACCAAGAGACCCAGTACTTC.

With regard to this clone: The same CDR3 can be traced to other DNA sequences in this sample. The genes are TRBV19 and TRBJ2-7; no definite D call. V lost 5 bases and J lost 0, with 8 bases in between. The CDR3 runs to 13 residues. CDR1 LNHDA and CDR2 SQIVND come from the germline V gene (reference sequence). CDR3 protein: CASSARVSYEQYF. CDR3 bases: TGTGCCAGTAGTGCCCGGGTCTCCTACGAGCAGTACTTC. Full variable domain (outside the CDR3, taken from reference TRBV19 and TRBJ2-7): DGGITQSPKYLFRKEGQNVTLSCEQNLNHDAMYWYRQDPGQGLRLIYYSQIVNDFQKGDIAEGYSVSREKKESFPLTVTSAQKNPTAFYLCASSARVSYEQYFGPGTRLTVT.

Concerning this clone itself: Other DNA sequences in the sample encode the same CDR3. V usage is TRBV7-9 and J usage is TRBJ2-2; possibly TRBD2 for D (6 bases). CDR1 SEHNR and CDR2 FQNEAQ come from the germline V gene (reference sequence). CDR3 length: 15 amino acids. Between the trimmed V and J ends, which lost 1 base and 5 bases, there was a span of 11 bases. CDR3 in amino acids: CASSLGTGVTGELFF. The CDR3 DNA sequence: TGTGCCAGCAGCTTAGGAACGGGAGTGACCGGGGAGCTGTTTTTT.

The genes are TRBV15 and TRBJ2-3; 8 bases line up with TRBD1. V trimming: 3 bases; J trimming: 5 bases; junction bases outside the gene matches: 4. This CDR3 is built from 14 residues. CDR1 and CDR2 (germline): LNHNV, YYDKDF (reference sequence). The CDR3 DNA reads as TGTGCCACCAGCAGGACAGGGGCGGAAGATACGCAGTATTTT. Translating gives CATSRTGAEDTQYF.

The chain links TRBV9 to TRBJ2-1; TRBD2 might be the D (5 bases). In germline, CDR1 is SGDLS, CDR2 YYNGEE. The CDR3 spans 14 residues. With 2 bases removed from V and 5 bases from J, the gap between germline ends came to 11 bases. The DNA for the CDR3 is TGTGCCAGCAGCGTTACGGGGTCCGACAATGAGCAGTTCTTC. Translating gives CASSVTGSDNEQFF.

V and J are TRBV5-6 and TRBJ2-6; the D gene is possibly TRBD2 (7 bases). This CDR3 region has 15 residues. The germline gives CDR1 SGHDT, CDR2 YYEEEE. V was cut by 3 bases and J by 2 bases, with 9 bases left in between. CDR3 nucleotide sequence: TGTGCCAGCAGCTCGCGGGGGCCTGGGGCCAACGTCCTGACTTTC. This codes for CASSSRGPGANVLTF.

This chain uses TRBV11-2 with TRBJ2-3; TRBD2 agrees at 11 bases. The V gene end was trimmed by 5 bases and the J gene end by 4 bases; junction bases not matched to a gene: 8. The length of the CDR3 is 16 residues. Germline assignment: CDR1 SGHAT and CDR2 FQNNGV. CDR3 sequence: CASSLTSGSEADTQYF. In nucleotides, the CDR3 is TGTGCCAGCAGCCTAACTAGCGGGAGCGAGGCAGATACGCAGTATTTT. The full variable domain, completed using reference TRBV11-2 and TRBJ2-3, is EAGVAQSPRYKIIEKRQSVAFWCNPISGHATLYWYQQILGQGPKLLIQFQNNGVVDDSQLPKDRFSAERLKGVDSTLKIQPAKLEDSAVYLCASSLTSGSEADTQYFGPGTRLTVL.

This clone is a singleton in its sample. V usage is TRBV25-1 and J usage is TRBJ2-1, with 11 bases fitting TRBD2. The V segment lost 5 bases and the J segment 3 bases; nucleotides outside the gene matches: 0. Germline V CDR1 and CDR2: MGHDK, SYGVNS. The CDR3 contains 14 residues. As DNA, the CDR3 is TGTGCCAGCAGTACTAGCGGGAGCTACAATGAGCAGTTCTTC. Protein product: CASSTSGSYNEQFF.

J is TRBJ2-3 and V is TRBV30; D possibly corresponds to TRBD2 (6 bases). Germline V gene data show CDR1 as GTSNPN and CDR2 as SVGIG (reference sequence). V was shortened by 0 bases and J by 5 bases, with 15 bases between the two germline ends. The CDR3 consists of 15 residues. Here the CDR3 reads CAWSVRRGAVDTQYF. The CDR3 coding sequence is TGTGCCTGGAGTGTACGGCGGGGTGCCGTAGATACGCAGTATTTT. The entire variable domain, with the rest obtained from reference TRBV30 and TRBJ2-3, is as follows: SQTIHQWPATLVQPVGSPLSLECTVEGTSNPNLYWYRQAAGRGLQLLFYSVGIGQISSEVPQNLSASRPQDRQFILSSKKLLLSDSGFYLCAWSVRRGAVDTQYFGPGTRLTVL.

J is TRBJ2-7 and V is TRBV11-2; TRBD2 matches at 7 bases. V was clipped by 3 bases and J by 6 bases; unmatched bases: 8. CDR3 length equals 14 residues. CDR1 is SGHAT and CDR2 is FQNNGV in the germline V gene. The CDR3 DNA reads TGTGCCAGCAGCTTTCTCCCCGGCGGGAGCGAGCAGTACTTC. Translated, it gives CASSFLPGGSEQYF.

The gene calls are TRBV9 and TRBJ2-7; TRBD1 matches at 9 bases. Germline-derived CDR1 and CDR2 are SGDLS and YYNGEE. The CDR3 consists of 15 residues. V shed 3 bases and J 7 bases; nucleotides not matched to a gene: 11. CDR3 residues: CASSDSGTGLREQYF. CDR3 DNA: TGTGCCAGCAGCGACTCCGGGACAGGGCTTAGAGAGCAGTACTTC.

This chain connects TRBV29-1 to TRBJ2-1, with 10 bases aligning to TRBD1. This CDR3 has 12 amino acids. The V segment lost 4 bases and the J segment 10 bases; nucleotides outside the gene matches: 4. Per the germline V gene, CDR1 is SQVTM and CDR2 is ANQGSEA. CDR3 region: CSVGQGAREQFF. CDR3 DNA: TGCAGCGTTGGACAGGGGGCACGGGAGCAGTTCTTC.

The chain combines TRBV4-1 with TRBJ2-1, with 10 bases fitting TRBD2. CDR1 MGHRA and CDR2 YSYEKL come from the germline V gene. Trimming at V came to 1 base and at J to 9 bases, leaving 12 bases not matched to a gene. The CDR3 is 17 amino acids. The CDR3 DNA reads TGCGCCAGCAGCCAAGGCGGTAGCGGGAGGTTATCCGGTGAGCAGTTCTTC. This codes for CASSQGGSGRLSGEQFF.

The chain is built from TRBV2 and TRBJ1-1; 8 positions agree with TRBD1. Trimming cost V 4 bases and J 5 bases; bases outside gene matches: 15. The germline CDR1 and CDR2 sequences are SNHLY and FYNNEI. This CDR3 is 17 amino acids long. The CDR3 region has the DNA TGTGCCAGCAGTGGGTCATCAGGGGGCAAGCGAGTTACTGAAGCTTTCTTT. Its protein is CASSGSSGGKRVTEAFF. Complete variable domain (other parts from reference TRBV2 and TRBJ1-1): EPEVTQTPSHQVTQMGQEVILRCVPISNHLYFYWYRQILGQKVEFLVSFYNNEISEKSEIFDDQFSVERPDGSNFTLKIRSTKLEDSAMYFCASSGSSGGKRVTEAFFGQGTRLTVV.

The chain couples TRBV6-5 to TRBJ2-3; TRBD1 matches 9 bases. The CDR3 is 15 amino acids. Trimming cost V 4 bases and J 2 bases; bases outside gene matches: 4. Per germline, CDR1 MNHEY and CDR2 SVGAGI. CDR3 sequence reads: CASSFLQGATDTQYF. The CDR3 nucleotides are TGTGCCAGCAGTTTCTTACAGGGGGCCACAGATACGCAGTATTTT.

The J gene is TRBJ1-2, the V gene TRBV6-5; D is possibly TRBD1 (5 bases). Germline V gene lookup returns CDR1 MNHEY and CDR2 SVGAGI. The CDR3 has 14 residues. The ends were cut back, 0 bases at V and 7 bases at J, with 12 bases in the middle. The CDR3 DNA is TGTGCCAGCAGTTACTCGGGGGTAGCGAGTGGCTACACCTTC. Translating gives CASSYSGVASGYTF.

The chain uses TRBV27 and TRBJ2-1; 12 bases fit TRBD2. The J segment lost 9 bases and the V segment lost 7 bases, leaving 13 bases of the junction unmatched. Germline lookup yields CDR1 MNHEY and CDR2 SMNVEV (reference sequence). The CDR3 contains 16 residues. The CDR3 coding sequence is TGTGCCAGCACCCCATGGGGGAGACTAGCGGGAGTTGAGCAGTTCTTC. This codes for CASTPWGRLAGVEQFF.

This chain uses TRBV5-1 with TRBJ1-3, with D uncertain. V was trimmed by 3 bases and J by 3 bases, leaving 13 bases between them. CDR1 is SGHRS, CDR2 YFSETQ, per germline. This CDR3 is built from 15 residues. DNA of the CDR3: TGCGCCAGCAGCTCCGACGGCGGCTTTGGAAACACCATATATTTT. The encoded protein is CASSSDGGFGNTIYF. Together with reference TRBV5-1 and TRBJ1-3, the CDR3 gives the full variable domain: KAGVTQTPRYLIKTRGQQVTLSCSPISGHRSVSWYQQTPGQGLQFLFEYFSETQRNKGNFPGRFSGRQFSNSRSEMNVSTLELGDSALYLCASSSDGGFGNTIYFGEGSWLTVV.

The J gene is TRBJ1-1, the V gene TRBV4-2; 12 bases align to TRBD1. The V gene's germline CDR1 is LGHNA and CDR2 YNFKEQ. The CDR3 loop spans 16 amino acids. J lost 1 base, V lost 4 bases, and 4 bases had no gene match. The CDR3 DNA reads as TGTGCCAGCAGCCCCGGGACAGGGGGCCGGAACACTGAAGCTTTCTTT. This codes for CASSPGTGGRNTEAFF.

The chain recombines TRBV6-6 with TRBJ2-7, with 11 bases lining up with TRBD2. The CDR3 totals 16 residues. J gave up 4 bases and V 2 bases, and 7 bases lay outside the gene matches. CDR1 and CDR2 from the germline V gene are MNHNY and SVGAGI (reference sequence). Here the CDR3 DNA reads TGTGCCAGCAGTTACGGTACTAGCGGGAGATCGTACGAGCAGTACTTC. Its protein is CASSYGTSGRSYEQYF.